This T cell receptor (beta chain) was sequenced during a study of identical twins. TCRdb processed the 5' RACE reads anew with MiXCR; each CDR3 protein has one entry. The sample holds 500,000 to 550,000 distinct CDR3 sequences, around 20% seen once. With respect to this clonotype: Relative to the germline gene, one junction end is altered; a read error may explain this.

The CDR3 spans 13 residues. CDR1 and CDR2 (germline): SSHAT, FNYEAQ (reference sequence). This same sample was also part of a study on T cells expressing NK-cell markers.

The sample taken for sequencing was CD4+ T cells sorted from blood. This receptor was identified in a woman aged 18-35 years in good health. The chain joins TRBV7-7 to TRBJ2-7; D uncertain. CDR3: CASSSSPETEQYF. CDR3 nucleotide sequence: TGTGCTAGCAGCTCATCCCCGGAGACAGAGCAGTACTTC.